What follows are 20 T cell receptor beta chains derived from one specimen sequenced in a study of metastatic and nonmetastatic thyroid tumors. TCRdb re-called the PCR reads with MiXCR. The sample carries about 27,000 clones, more than 14% recorded once. Not a single patient had been given any form of treatment at any point before undergoing thyroid surgery. The sequenced material came from blood. These receptor sequences come from a male donor with papillary thyroid cancer or a benign thyroid nodule (not recorded which). Some clones in this sample may be carry-over from other donors' samples.

CDR3 coding DNA: TGTGCCAGCAGTTTAAGGGTTTTCTATGGCTACACCTTC. It is translated as CASSLRVFYGYTF. The chain has TRBV28 and TRBJ1-2; D is ambiguous. The CDR3 is 13 amino acids. Germline CDR1 reads MDHEN; CDR2 reads SYDVKM. Between the trimmed V and J ends, which lost 2 bases and 4 bases, there was a span of 8 bases.

At least ten counts were recorded for this clone. This chain connects TRBV24-1 to TRBJ1-2, with no clear D. Trimming cost V 7 bases and J 8 bases, with 10 bases left between them. The CDR3 spans 11 residues. CDR1 and CDR2 (germline): KGHDR, SFDVKD. CDR3 nucleotide sequence: TGTGCCACCAGGGCTCCGGGGGGCTACACCTTC. This gives the protein CATRAPGGYTF.

About this clone itself: Just one base apart from a much larger clone, this may be a read error. This chain uses TRBV18 with TRBJ1-1; weak D call: TRBD1 (5 bases). The CDR3 consists of 15 residues. From germline, CDR1 is KGHSH and CDR2 LQKENI. V lost 0 bases, J lost 1 base, and 9 bases lay in between. Here the CDR3 reads CASSPPGTPNTEAFF. CDR3 nucleotide sequence: TGTGCCAGCTCACCACCAGGGACCCCGAACACTGAAGCTTTCTTT.

This clone was observed at least ten times. The chain recombines TRBV12-3 or TRBV12-4 with TRBJ1-6; D remains ambiguous. The CDR3 totals 15 residues. V shed 7 bases and J shed 0 bases, with 10 bases lying between them. The CDR3 spells CASKYGVSYNSPLHF. The CDR3 DNA reads TGTGCCAGCAAATACGGGGTCTCCTATAATTCACCCCTCCACTTT.

This clone has at least ten counts. The chain is built from TRBV12-3 or TRBV12-4 and TRBJ2-1, with 11 bases matching TRBD2. V trimming: 6 bases; J trimming: 6 bases; junction bases outside the gene matches: 7. The CDR3 is made up of 15 amino acids. The CDR3 nucleotides read TGTGCCAGCAGATTTAGCGGGAGGGACCTCAATGAGCAGTTCTTC. Protein: CASRFSGRDLNEQFF.

This clone was detected ten times or more. The chain uses TRBV6-1 and TRBJ1-1, with 9 bases that match TRBD1. CDR3 length: 14 amino acids. Germline loops: CDR1 MNHNS, CDR2 SASEGT. The junction had 7 bases not matched to a gene; V was cut back by 6 bases and J by 5 bases. The CDR3 DNA is TGTGCCAGCAGCCTAATTGACAGGGGGACTGAAGCTTTCTTT. Its translation: CASSLIDRGTEAFF.

Turning to this clone: Sequence at one end of the junction differs from germline and may be a read error. The chain employs TRBV5-1 and TRBJ2-7; D is ambiguous. CDR3 length equals 13 residues. CDR1 SGHRS and CDR2 YFSETQ come from the germline V gene. CDR3 nucleotides: TGCGCCAGCAGCTTTGCCGCGGTCAACGAGCAGTACTTT. It specifies CASSFAAVNEQYF.

This clone is judged medium-sized (0.01 to 0.1%). The chain uses TRBV6-1 and TRBJ2-7; D is tentatively TRBD1 or TRBD2 (5 bases each). V was cut by 1 base and J by 0 bases, with 10 bases left in between. The CDR3 sequence is 15 residues long. Germline CDR1 MNHNS, CDR2 SASEGT. CDR3 region: CASSEEGTGSYEQYF. CDR3 in DNA: TGTGCCAGCAGTGAAGAAGGGACCGGCTCCTACGAGCAGTACTTC.

This clone came up many times. The rearrangement links TRBV11-2 to TRBJ1-1; 10 bases agree with TRBD1. Losses at the gene ends were 4 bases for V and 3 bases for J; bases not matched to a gene: 5. The CDR3 has 15 residues. Per germline, CDR1 SGHAT and CDR2 FQNNGV. As DNA, the CDR3 is TGTGCCAGCAGCTCCAGGACAGGGGGGGACACTGAAGCTTTCTTT. Protein sequence: CASSSRTGGDTEAFF.

In its sample, this clone was seen many times. At the DNA level, this CDR3 is encoded by other sequences in the same sample as well. This chain joins TRBV27 and TRBJ2-7; possibly TRBD1 for D (5 bases). The germline CDR1 and CDR2 sequences are MNHEY and SMNVEV (reference sequence). The CDR3 spans 12 residues. Between the trimmed V and J ends, which lost 8 bases and 3 bases, there was a span of 11 bases. Written as DNA, the CDR3 is TGTGCCAGCGGGGCAGTAATCTACGAGCAGTACTTC. This sequence encodes CASGAVIYEQYF.

This clone occurred many times. This rearrangement joins TRBV12-3 or TRBV12-4 to TRBJ1-1; D is undetermined. Trimming left V 5 bases short and J 3 bases short, with 16 bases between. CDR3 size: 15 residues. The CDR3 DNA reads as TGTGCCAGCAGTCCGACTATAAACCTAGACACTGAAGCTTTCTTT. The encoded protein is CASSPTINLDTEAFF.

This clone has at least ten counts. The chain is built from TRBV20-1 and TRBJ1-5; 8 nucleotides line up with TRBD1. The CDR3 loop spans 14 amino acids. Germline trimming cut 6 bases from V and 9 bases from J; bases unmatched to any gene: 13. Per germline, CDR1 DFQATT and CDR2 SNEGSKA (reference sequence). The CDR3: CSAGGGQGARPQHF. CDR3 DNA sequence: TGCAGTGCCGGCGGGGGGCAGGGGGCCAGGCCCCAGCATTTT.

The chain carries TRBV7-3 and TRBJ2-7; 9 bases align to TRBD1. Trimming cost V 5 bases and J 5 bases; bases outside gene matches: 13. This CDR3 spans 16 amino acids. From germline, CDR1 is SGHTA and CDR2 FQGTGA. CDR3 sequence reads: CASSPPSGDRVHEQYF. The CDR3 coding sequence is TGTGCCAGCAGCCCCCCCAGTGGGGACAGGGTCCACGAGCAGTACTTC.

This clone was detected many times. This rearrangement joins TRBV27 to TRBJ2-1; 7 bases are a match to TRBD2. J was trimmed by 5 bases and V by 4 bases; bases with no gene match: 5. Germline assignment: CDR1 MNHEY and CDR2 SMNVEV (reference sequence). The CDR3 has 14 residues. CDR3 coding DNA: TGTGCCAGCAGTTCCGGGACTACAAACAATGAGCAGTTCTTC. Translating it yields CASSSGTTNNEQFF.

Many counts were recorded for this clone. The chain links TRBV5-4 to TRBJ1-5, with D unclear. V was cut by 1 base and J by 1 base, with 6 bases left in between. The CDR3 has 14 residues. The germline V gene has CDR1 SGHNT and CDR2 YYREEE (reference sequence). The CDR3 reads CASSLQGSNQPQHF. CDR3 sequence (DNA): TGTGCCAGCAGCTTGCAAGGGAGCAATCAGCCCCAGCATTTT. Full variable domain (rest looked up from reference TRBV5-4 and TRBJ1-5): ETGVTQSPTHLIKTRGQQVTLRCSSQSGHNTVSWYQQALGQGPQFIFQYYREEENGRGNFPPRFSGLQFPNYSSELNVNALELDDSALYLCASSLQGSNQPQHFGDGTRLSIL.

A few counts support this clone. V is TRBV2 and J is TRBJ2-7; D is unclear. Trimming removed 4 bases from V and 9 bases from J, with 4 bases in between. Germline V gene data show CDR1 as SNHLY and CDR2 as FYNNEI. The CDR3 has 9 amino acids. CDR3 sequence reads: CASSVGQYF. As DNA, the CDR3 is TGTGCCAGCAGTGTTGGGCAGTACTTC.

By share, this clone counts as medium-sized (0.01 to 0.1%). The chain recombines TRBV6-5 with TRBJ1-6; 7 bases fit TRBD1. CDR1 is MNHEY and CDR2 is SVGAGI in the germline V gene. The CDR3 loop spans 15 amino acids. The V segment lost 3 bases and the J segment 6 bases; nucleotides outside the gene matches: 5. In DNA form, the CDR3 reads TGTGCCAGCAGTTATATTGCAGGGGGTAATTCACCCCTCCACTTT. Protein: CASSYIAGGNSPLHF.

By share, this clone counts as medium-sized. This chain connects TRBV6-1 to TRBJ1-6, with a weak D call TRBD1 (5 bases). Germline values: CDR1 MNHNS, CDR2 SASEGT. V gave up 4 bases and J gave up 4 bases, with 8 bases separating them. The CDR3 has 14 amino acids. CDR3 sequence reads: CASSAGPYNSPLHF. The CDR3 DNA follows: TGTGCCAGCAGTGCGGGGCCTTATAATTCACCCCTCCACTTT.

Worth noting for this clone: The junction departs from germline at one end; a sequencing error may be responsible. The J gene is TRBJ2-7, the V gene TRBV4-2; D is possibly TRBD2 (7 bases). The CDR3 is made up of 17 amino acids. Germline V gene sequence: CDR1 LGHNA, CDR2 YNFKEQ. CDR3 loop: CASSQEGRLAGAYKQYF. Here the CDR3 DNA reads TGTGCCAGCAGCCAAGAAGGGAGACTGGCGGGGGCCTACAAGCAGTACTTC.

This clone has at least ten counts. The chain uses TRBV7-8 and TRBJ2-7; possible D gene TRBD1, 5 bases. The V end was cut by 7 bases, the J end by 7 bases, with 14 bases between. Germline V gene data show CDR1 as SGHVS and CDR2 as FQNEAQ. The CDR3 has 12 residues. The CDR3 DNA sequence: TGTGCCAGCACTTTAGTTAACAGGGAGCAGTACTTC. Translated: CASTLVNREQYF.